This T cell receptor beta chain was sequenced in a study of T cell repertoires in cytomegalovirus infection (dated by TCRdb to between 2019 and 2020). Background on the whole study: The peptide stimulations were aimed at well-studied HLA-B-restricted epitopes as well as recently identified HLA-C-restricted CMV epitopes, whose presentation resists viral immunomodulation. Donor HLA type was relevant to the analysis, as public TCR beta signatures indicated carriage of CMV infection together with the matching HLA type. Overall study results and their limits: In both this cohort and an independent cohort of 300 to 450 donors, the cumulative frequency of public TCR beta family members distinguished carriers of CMV infection plus the relevant HLA type. In the ex vivo response, HLA-C-restricted CMV-specific TCR beta clonotypes were dominant, and in two of eight donors the single most frequent clonotype came from this HLA-C-restricted group.

This clonotype was found a few times. Which antigen it targets is not known. The sample holds no much larger clone one base away, and base qualities are not on file. The label giving this sample's treatment or condition can be read as: in vitro stimulation with specific CMV peptide epitopes to enrich CMV-specific T cells. TCRdb records Illumina HiSeq 1500 as the sequencer. Using fastp trimming at Q25 and MiXCR clonotype assembly, TCRdb reanalyzed the public sequencing data and kept in-frame beta chains. Entries are consolidated by CDR3 protein sequence, retaining the most common genes and DNA. The sample records about half a million distinct CDR3 sequences, about 33% of which are singletons. 15% to 20% of the sample is taken by the ten largest. Relative to germline, V is 1 base shorter and J is 3 bases shorter, with 16 bases between their ends. For CDR1 and CDR2, the germline V gene lists MNHEY and SVGAGI. Taken from cysteine to phenylalanine, the CDR3 has 16 residues. The sequence is cut down to CDR3 DNA, 48 bases in frame from base 1.

The chain was built from TRBV6-5 and TRBJ2-7, with no reliable assignment of the D segment. This sequence originates from a human donor in good health (CMV status not recorded). Some clones in this sample may be carry-over from other donors' samples. Sequencing was performed on cultured PBMCs, taken from culture after CMV antigen stimulation. CDR3 protein: CASSYWGGNPVYEQYF. The nucleotide sequence reads as follows: TGTGCCAGCAGTTACTGGGGTGGGAACCCGGTCTACGAGCAGTACTTC.